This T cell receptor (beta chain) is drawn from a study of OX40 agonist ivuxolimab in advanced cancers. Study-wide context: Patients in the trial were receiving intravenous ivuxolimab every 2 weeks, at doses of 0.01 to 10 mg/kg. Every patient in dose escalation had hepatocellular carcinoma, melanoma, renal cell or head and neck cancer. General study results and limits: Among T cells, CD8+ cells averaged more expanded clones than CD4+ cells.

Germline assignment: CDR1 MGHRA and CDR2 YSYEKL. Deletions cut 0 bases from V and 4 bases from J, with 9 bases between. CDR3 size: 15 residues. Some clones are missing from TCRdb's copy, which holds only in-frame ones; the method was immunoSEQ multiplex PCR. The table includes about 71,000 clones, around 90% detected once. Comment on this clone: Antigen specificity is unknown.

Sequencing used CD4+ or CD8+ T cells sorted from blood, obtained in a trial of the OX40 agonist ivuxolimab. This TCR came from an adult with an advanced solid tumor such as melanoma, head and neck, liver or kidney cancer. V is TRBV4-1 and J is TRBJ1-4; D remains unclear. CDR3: CASSQDVHLNEKLFF. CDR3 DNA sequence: TGCGCCAGCAGCCAAGATGTACACCTTAATGAAAAACTGTTTTTT.